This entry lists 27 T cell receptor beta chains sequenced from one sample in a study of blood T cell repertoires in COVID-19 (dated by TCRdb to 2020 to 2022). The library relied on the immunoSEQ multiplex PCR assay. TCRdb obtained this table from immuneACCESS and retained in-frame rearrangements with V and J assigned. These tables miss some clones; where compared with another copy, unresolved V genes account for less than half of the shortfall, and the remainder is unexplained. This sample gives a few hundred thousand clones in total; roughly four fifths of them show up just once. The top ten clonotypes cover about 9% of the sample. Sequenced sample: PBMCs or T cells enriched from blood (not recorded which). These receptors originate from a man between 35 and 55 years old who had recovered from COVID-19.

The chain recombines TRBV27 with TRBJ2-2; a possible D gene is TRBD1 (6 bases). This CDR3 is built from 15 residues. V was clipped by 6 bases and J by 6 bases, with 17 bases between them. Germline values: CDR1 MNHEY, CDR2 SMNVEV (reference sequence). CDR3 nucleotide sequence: TGTGCCAGCAGCCTCAACAGGGTTGGCGCCGGGGAGCTGTTTTTT. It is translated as CASSLNRVGAGELFF.

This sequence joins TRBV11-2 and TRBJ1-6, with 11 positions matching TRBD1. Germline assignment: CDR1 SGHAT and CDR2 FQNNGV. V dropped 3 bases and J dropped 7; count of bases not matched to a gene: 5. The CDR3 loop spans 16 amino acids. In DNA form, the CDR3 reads TGTGCCAGCAGCTTTGGGGACAGGGGGTCGAATTCACCCCTCCACTTT. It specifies CASSFGDRGSNSPLHF. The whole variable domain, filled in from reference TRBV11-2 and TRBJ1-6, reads EAGVAQSPRYKIIEKRQSVAFWCNPISGHATLYWYQQILGQGPKLLIQFQNNGVVDDSQLPKDRFSAERLKGVDSTLKIQPAKLEDSAVYLCASSFGDRGSNSPLHFGNGTRLTVT.

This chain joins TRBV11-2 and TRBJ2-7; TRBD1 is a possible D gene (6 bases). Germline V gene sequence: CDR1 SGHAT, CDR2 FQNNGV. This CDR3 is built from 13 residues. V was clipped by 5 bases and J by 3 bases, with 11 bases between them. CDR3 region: CASSLQGGYEQYF. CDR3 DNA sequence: TGTGCCAGCAGCCTCCAAGGGGGCTACGAGCAGTACTTC.

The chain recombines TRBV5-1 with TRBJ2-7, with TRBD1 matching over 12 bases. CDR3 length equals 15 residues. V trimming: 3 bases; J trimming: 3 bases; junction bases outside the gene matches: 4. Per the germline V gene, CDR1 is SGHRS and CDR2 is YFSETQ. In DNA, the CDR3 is TGCGCCAGCAGCTCCGGGACAGGGGGCTTCTACGAGCAGTACTTC. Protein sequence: CASSSGTGGFYEQYF.

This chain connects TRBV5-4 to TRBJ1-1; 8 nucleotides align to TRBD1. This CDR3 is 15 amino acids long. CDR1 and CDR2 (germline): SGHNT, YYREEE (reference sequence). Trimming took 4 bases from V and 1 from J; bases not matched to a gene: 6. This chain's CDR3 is CASSPDRGENTEAFF. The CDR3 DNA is TGTGCCAGCAGCCCCGACAGGGGTGAGAACACTGAAGCTTTCTTT.

This CDR3 reads CASFNSPQETQYF. In nucleotides, the CDR3 is TGCGCCAGCTTTAACTCCCCGCAAGAGACCCAGTACTTC. The chain couples TRBV5-1 to TRBJ2-5; no clear D. Trimming shortened V by 7 bases and J by 2 bases, and 12 bases separated the two germline ends. Per germline, CDR1 SGHRS and CDR2 YFSETQ. This CDR3 comprises 13 residues.

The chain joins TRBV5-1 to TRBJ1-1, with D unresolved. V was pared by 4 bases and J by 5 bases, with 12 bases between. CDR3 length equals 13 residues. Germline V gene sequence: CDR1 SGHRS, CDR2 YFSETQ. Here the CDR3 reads CASSTYFGTEAFF. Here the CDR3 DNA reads TGCGCCAGCAGCACCTACTTCGGGACTGAAGCTTTCTTT.

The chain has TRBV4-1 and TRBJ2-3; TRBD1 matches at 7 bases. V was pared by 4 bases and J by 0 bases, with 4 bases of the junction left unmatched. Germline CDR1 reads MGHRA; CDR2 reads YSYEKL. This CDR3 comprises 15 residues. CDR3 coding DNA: TGCGCCAGCAGCCTAAGGGACAGAAGCACAGATACGCAGTATTTT. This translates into CASSLRDRSTDTQYF.

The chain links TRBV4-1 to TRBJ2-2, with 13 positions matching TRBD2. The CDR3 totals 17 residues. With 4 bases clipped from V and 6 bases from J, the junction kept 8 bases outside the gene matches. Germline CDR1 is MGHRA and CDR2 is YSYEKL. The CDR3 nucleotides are TGCGCCAGCAGCCTCCACACTAGCGGGGGGGCCGCCGGGGAGCTGTTTTTT. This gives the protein CASSLHTSGGAAGELFF.

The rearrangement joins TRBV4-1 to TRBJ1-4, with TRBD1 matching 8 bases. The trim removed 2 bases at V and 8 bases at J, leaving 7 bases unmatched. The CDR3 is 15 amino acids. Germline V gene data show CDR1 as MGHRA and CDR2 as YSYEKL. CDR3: CASSQPGQGREKLFF. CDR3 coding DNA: TGCGCCAGCAGCCAACCTGGACAGGGAAGAGAAAAACTGTTTTTT.

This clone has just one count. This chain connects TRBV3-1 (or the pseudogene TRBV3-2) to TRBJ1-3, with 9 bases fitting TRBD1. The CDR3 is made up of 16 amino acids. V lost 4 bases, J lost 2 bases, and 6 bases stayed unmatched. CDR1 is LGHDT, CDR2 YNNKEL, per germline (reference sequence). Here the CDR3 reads CASSLQGASTGNTIYF. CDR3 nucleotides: TGTGCCAGCAGCCTACAGGGGGCCTCCACTGGAAACACCATATATTTT.

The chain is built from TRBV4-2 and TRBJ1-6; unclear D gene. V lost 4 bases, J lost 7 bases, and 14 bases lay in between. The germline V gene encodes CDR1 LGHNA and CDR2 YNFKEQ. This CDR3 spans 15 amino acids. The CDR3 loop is CASSREAVENSPLHF. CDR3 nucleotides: TGTGCCAGCAGCCGTGAGGCAGTGGAAAATTCACCCCTCCACTTT.

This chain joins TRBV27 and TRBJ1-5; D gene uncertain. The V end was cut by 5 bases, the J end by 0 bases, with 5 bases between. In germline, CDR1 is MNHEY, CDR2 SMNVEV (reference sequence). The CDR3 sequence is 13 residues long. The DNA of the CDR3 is TGTGCCAGCAGTATGTATAGCAATCAGCCCCAGCATTTT. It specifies CASSMYSNQPQHF.

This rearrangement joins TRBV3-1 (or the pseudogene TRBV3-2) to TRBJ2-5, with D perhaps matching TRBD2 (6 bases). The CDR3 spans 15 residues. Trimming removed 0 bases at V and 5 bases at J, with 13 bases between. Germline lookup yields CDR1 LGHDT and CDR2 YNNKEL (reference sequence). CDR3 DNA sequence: TGTGCCAGCAGCCAAGATCTTGGACTACAGGAGACCCAGTACTTC. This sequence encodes CASSQDLGLQETQYF.

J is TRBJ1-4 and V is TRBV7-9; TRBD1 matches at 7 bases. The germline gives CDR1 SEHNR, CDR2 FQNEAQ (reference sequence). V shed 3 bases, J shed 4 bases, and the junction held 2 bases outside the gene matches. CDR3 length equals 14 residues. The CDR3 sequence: CASSFQGDNEKLFF. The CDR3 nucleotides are TGTGCCAGCAGCTTTCAGGGGGATAATGAAAAACTGTTTTTT.

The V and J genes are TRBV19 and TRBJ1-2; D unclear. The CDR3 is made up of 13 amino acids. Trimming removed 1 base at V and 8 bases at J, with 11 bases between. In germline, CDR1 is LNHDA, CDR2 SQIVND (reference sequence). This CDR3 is CASSIGATGGYTF. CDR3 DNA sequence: TGTGCCAGTAGTATAGGAGCAACGGGGGGCTACACCTTC.

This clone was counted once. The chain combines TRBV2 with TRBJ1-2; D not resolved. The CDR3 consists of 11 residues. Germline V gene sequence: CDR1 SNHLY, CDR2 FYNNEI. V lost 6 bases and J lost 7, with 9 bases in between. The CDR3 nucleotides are TGTGCCAGCAGCCCAAGAGGTGGCTACACCTTC. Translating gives CASSPRGGYTF. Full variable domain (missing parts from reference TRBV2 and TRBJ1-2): EPEVTQTPSHQVTQMGQEVILRCVPISNHLYFYWYRQILGQKVEFLVSFYNNEISEKSEIFDDQFSVERPDGSNFTLKIRSTKLEDSAMYFCASSPRGGYTFGSGTRLTVV.

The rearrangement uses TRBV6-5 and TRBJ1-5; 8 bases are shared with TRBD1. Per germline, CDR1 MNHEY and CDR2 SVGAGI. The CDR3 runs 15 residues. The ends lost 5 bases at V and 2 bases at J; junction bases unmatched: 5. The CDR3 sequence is CASSRKTGGNQPQHF. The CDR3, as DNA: TGTGCCAGCAGTCGAAAGACAGGGGGCAATCAGCCCCAGCATTTT.

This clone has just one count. Here the CDR3 DNA reads TGTGCCAGCACCCCAGATGGGGGGGAGACCCAGTACTTC. Amino acid sequence: CASTPDGGETQYF. The chain employs TRBV6-6 and TRBJ2-5; D might be TRBD2 (6 bases). With 7 bases removed from V and 5 bases from J, the gap between germline ends came to 14 bases. Germline V gene sequence: CDR1 MNHNY, CDR2 SVGAGI (reference sequence). The CDR3 loop spans 13 amino acids.

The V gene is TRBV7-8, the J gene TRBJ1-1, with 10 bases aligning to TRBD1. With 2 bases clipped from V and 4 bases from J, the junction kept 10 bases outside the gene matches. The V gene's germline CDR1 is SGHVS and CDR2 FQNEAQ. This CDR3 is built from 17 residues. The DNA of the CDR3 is TGTGCCAGCAGCTTAACGACAGGGGGCCACGGGGTCACTGAAGCTTTCTTT. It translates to CASSLTTGGHGVTEAFF.

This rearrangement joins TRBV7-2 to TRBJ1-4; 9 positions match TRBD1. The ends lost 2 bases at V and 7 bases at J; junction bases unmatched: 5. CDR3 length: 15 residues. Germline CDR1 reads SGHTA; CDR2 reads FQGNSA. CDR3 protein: CASSLSHRGREKLFF. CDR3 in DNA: TGTGCCAGCAGCTTAAGCCACAGGGGGCGTGAAAAACTGTTTTTT. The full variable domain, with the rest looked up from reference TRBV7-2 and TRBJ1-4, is GAGVSQSPSNKVTEKGKDVELRCDPISGHTALYWYRQSLGQGLEFLIYFQGNSAPDKSGLPSDRFSAERTGGSVSTLTIQRTQQEDSAVYLCASSLSHRGREKLFFGSGTQLSVL.

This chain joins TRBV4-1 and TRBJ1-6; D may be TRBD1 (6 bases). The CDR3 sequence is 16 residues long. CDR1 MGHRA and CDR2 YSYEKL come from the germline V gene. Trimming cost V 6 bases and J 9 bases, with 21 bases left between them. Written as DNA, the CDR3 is TGCGCCAGCAGACAGAGGGGGGGATCCCTTGGTTCACCCCTCCACTTT. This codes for CASRQRGGSLGSPLHF.

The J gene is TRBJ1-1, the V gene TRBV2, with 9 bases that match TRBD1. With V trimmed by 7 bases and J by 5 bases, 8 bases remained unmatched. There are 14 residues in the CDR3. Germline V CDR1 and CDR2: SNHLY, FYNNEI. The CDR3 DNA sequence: TGTGCCAGCATCCAACAGGGGGCCGGTACTGAAGCTTTCTTT. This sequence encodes CASIQQGAGTEAFF.

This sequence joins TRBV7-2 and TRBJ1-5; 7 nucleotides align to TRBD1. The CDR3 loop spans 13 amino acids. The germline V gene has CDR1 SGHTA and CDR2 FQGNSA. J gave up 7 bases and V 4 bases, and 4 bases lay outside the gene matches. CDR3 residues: CASSSNRGQPQHF. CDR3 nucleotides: TGTGCCAGCAGCTCCAACAGGGGACAGCCCCAGCATTTT.

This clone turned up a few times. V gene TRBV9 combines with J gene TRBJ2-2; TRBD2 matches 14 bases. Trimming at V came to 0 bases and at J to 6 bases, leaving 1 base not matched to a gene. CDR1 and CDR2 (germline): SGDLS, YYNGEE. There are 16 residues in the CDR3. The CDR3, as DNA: TGTGCCAGCAGCGTAGGGGGACTAGCGGGAGCCGGGGAGCTGTTTTTT. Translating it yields CASSVGGLAGAGELFF.

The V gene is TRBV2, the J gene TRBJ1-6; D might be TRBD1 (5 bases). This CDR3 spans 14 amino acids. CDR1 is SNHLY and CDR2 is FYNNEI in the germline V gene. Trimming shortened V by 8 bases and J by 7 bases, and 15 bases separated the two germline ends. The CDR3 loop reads CASLIQRTNSPLHF. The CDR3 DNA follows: TGTGCCAGCCTGATCCAGAGGACAAATTCACCCCTCCACTTT.

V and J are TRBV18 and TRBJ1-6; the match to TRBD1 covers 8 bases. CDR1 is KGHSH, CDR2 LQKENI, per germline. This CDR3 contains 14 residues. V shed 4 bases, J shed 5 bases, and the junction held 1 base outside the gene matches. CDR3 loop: CASSQDRDNSPLHF. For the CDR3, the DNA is TGTGCCAGCTCACAGGACAGGGATAATTCACCCCTCCACTTT. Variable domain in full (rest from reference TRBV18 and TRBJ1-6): NAGVMQNPRHLVRRRGQEARLRCSPMKGHSHVYWYRQLPEEGLKFMVYLQKENIIDESGMPKERFSAEFPKEGPSILRIQQVVRGDSAAYFCASSQDRDNSPLHFGNGTRLTVT.